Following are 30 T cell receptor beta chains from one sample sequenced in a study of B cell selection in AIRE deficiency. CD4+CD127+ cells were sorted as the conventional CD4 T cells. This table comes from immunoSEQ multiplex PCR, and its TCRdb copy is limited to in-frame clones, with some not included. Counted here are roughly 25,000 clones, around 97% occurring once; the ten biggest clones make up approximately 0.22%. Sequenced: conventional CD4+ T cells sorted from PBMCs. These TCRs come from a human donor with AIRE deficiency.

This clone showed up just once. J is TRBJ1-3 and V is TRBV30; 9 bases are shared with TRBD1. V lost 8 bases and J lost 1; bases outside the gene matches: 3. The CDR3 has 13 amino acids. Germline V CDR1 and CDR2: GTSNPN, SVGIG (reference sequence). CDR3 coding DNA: TGTGCCGCGGACAGGGGATCTGGAAACACCATATATTTT. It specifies CAADRGSGNTIYF.

DNA of the CDR3: TGTGCCAGCAGCTTAGAGAGAAGCGAGCAGTACTTC. Translated, it gives CASSLERSEQYF. This chain joins TRBV11-2 and TRBJ2-7; no definite D call. CDR3 length: 12 amino acids. The germline V and J ends were trimmed by 0 bases and 6 bases, with 6 bases remaining between them. Germline V lookup: CDR1 SGHAT, CDR2 FQNNGV. Full variable domain (missing parts from reference TRBV11-2 and TRBJ2-7): EAGVAQSPRYKIIEKRQSVAFWCNPISGHATLYWYQQILGQGPKLLIQFQNNGVVDDSQLPKDRFSAERLKGVDSTLKIQPAKLEDSAVYLCASSLERSEQYFGPGTRLTVT.

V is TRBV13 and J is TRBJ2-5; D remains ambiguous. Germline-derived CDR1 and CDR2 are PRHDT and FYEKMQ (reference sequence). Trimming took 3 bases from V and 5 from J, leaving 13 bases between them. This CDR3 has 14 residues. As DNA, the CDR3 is TGTGCCAGCAGCTTGCTCAGTCCCCAGGAGACCCAGTACTTC. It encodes CASSLLSPQETQYF. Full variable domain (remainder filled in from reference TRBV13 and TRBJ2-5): AAGVIQSPRHLIKEKRETATLKCYPIPRHDTVYWYQQGPGQDPQFLISFYEKMQSDKGSIPDRFSAQQFSDYHSELNMSSLELGDSALYFCASSLLSPQETQYFGPGTRLLVL.

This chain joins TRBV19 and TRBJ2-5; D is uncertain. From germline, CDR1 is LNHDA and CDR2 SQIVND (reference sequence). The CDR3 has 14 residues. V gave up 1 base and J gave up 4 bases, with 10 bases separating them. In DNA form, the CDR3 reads TGTGCCAGTAGTATAGTTGGATCCTTAGAGACCCAGTACTTC. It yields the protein CASSIVGSLETQYF.

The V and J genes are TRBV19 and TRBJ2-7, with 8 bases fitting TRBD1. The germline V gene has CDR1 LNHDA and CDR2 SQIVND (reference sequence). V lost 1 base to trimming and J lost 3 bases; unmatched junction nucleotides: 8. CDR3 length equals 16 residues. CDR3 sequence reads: CASSIVGGQAGYEQYF. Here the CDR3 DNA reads TGTGCCAGTAGTATAGTGGGGGGACAGGCCGGCTACGAGCAGTACTTC.

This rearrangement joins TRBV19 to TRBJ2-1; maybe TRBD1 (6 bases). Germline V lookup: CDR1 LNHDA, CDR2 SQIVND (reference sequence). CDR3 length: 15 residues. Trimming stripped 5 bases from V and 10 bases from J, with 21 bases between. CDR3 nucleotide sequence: TGTGCCAGTAGTTTGGTAGGAAGGGTGGGACACGAGCAGTTCTTC. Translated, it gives CASSLVGRVGHEQFF. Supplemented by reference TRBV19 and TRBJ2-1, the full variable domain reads DGGITQSPKYLFRKEGQNVTLSCEQNLNHDAMYWYRQDPGQGLRLIYYSQIVNDFQKGDIAEGYSVSREKKESFPLTVTSAQKNPTAFYLCASSLVGRVGHEQFFGPGTRLTVL.

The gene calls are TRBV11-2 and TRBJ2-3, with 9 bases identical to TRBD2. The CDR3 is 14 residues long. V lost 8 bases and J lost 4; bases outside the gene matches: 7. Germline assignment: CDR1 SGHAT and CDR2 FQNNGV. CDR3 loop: CASGGLAYADTQYF. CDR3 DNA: TGTGCCAGCGGTGGACTAGCGTATGCAGATACGCAGTATTTT.

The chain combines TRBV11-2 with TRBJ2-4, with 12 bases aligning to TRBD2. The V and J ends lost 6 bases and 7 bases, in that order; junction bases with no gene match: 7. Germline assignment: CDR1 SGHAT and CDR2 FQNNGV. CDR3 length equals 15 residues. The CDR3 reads CASSQTSGSINIQYF. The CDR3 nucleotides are TGTGCCAGCAGTCAGACTAGCGGGAGTATTAACATTCAGTACTTC.

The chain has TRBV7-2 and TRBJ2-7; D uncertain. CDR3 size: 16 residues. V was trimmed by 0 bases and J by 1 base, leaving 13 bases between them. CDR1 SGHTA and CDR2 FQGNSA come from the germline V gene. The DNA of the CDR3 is TGTGCCAGCAGCTTAGCGTTTTTTCAGCCGTCCTACGAGCAGTACTTC. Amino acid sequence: CASSLAFFQPSYEQYF. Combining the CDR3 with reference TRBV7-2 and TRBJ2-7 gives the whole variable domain GAGVSQSPSNKVTEKGKDVELRCDPISGHTALYWYRQSLGQGLEFLIYFQGNSAPDKSGLPSDRFSAERTGGSVSTLTIQRTQQEDSAVYLCASSLAFFQPSYEQYFGPGTRLTVT.

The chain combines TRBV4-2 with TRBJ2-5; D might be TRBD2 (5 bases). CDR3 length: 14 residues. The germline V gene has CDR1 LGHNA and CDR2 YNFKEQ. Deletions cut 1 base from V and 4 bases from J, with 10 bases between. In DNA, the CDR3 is TGTGCCAGCAGCCAAGGTGAGGGTGGAGAGACCCAGTACTTC. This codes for CASSQGEGGETQYF.

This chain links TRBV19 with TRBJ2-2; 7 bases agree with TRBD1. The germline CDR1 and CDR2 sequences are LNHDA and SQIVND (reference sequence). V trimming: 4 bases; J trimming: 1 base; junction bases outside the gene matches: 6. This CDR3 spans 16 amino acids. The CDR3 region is CASSRKGAQNTGELFF. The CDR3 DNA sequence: TGTGCCAGTAGTAGAAAGGGGGCTCAGAACACCGGGGAGCTGTTTTTT.

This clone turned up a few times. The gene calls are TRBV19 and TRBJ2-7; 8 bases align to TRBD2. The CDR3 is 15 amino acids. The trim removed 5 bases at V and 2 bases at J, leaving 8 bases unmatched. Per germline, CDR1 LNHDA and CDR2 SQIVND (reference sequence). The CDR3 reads CASSGLREAAYEQYF. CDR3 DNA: TGTGCCAGTAGTGGTTTGCGGGAGGCCGCCTACGAGCAGTACTTC.

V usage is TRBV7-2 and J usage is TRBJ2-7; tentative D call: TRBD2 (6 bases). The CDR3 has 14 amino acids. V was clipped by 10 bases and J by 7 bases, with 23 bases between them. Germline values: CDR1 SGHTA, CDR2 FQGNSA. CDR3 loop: CATLLRRVLGEQYF. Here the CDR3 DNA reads TGTGCCACCCTCCTCAGGAGGGTTTTAGGGGAGCAGTACTTC.

The CDR3 here is CASSPTGVNTEAFF. DNA of the CDR3: TGCGCCAGCAGCCCTACAGGGGTGAACACTGAAGCTTTCTTT. The rearrangement joins TRBV5-1 to TRBJ1-1, with 7 bases matching TRBD1. Trimming at V came to 4 bases and at J to 0 bases, leaving 3 bases not matched to a gene. Germline lookup yields CDR1 SGHRS and CDR2 YFSETQ. The CDR3 totals 14 residues.

CDR3 sequence: CASSLRAYGYTF. The CDR3 nucleotides are TGTGCCAGCAGTCTGAGAGCGTATGGCTACACCTTC. The chain links TRBV28 to TRBJ1-2; D not certain. Looked up from germline, CDR1 is MDHEN and CDR2 is SYDVKM. The ends were cut back, 5 bases at V and 5 bases at J, with 9 bases in the middle. The CDR3 is 12 residues long.

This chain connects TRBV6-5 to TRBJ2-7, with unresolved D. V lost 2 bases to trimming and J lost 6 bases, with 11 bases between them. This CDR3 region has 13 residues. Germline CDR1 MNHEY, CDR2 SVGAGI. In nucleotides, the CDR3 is TGTGCCAGCAGTTACAGCCCGGTCGCCGAGCAGTACTTC. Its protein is CASSYSPVAEQYF.

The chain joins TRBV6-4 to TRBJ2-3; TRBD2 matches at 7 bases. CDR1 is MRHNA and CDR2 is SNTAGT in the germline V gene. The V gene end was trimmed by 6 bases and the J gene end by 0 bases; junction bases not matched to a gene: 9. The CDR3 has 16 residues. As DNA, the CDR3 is TGTGCCAGCAGGCCCGGACTAGGGAGCAGCACAGATACGCAGTATTTT. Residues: CASRPGLGSSTDTQYF.

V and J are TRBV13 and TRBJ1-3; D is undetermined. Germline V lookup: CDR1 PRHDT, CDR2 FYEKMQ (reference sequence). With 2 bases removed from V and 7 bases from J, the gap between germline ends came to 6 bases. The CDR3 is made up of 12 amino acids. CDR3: CASSLRWNTIYF. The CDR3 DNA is TGTGCCAGCAGCTTAAGATGGAACACCATATATTTT.

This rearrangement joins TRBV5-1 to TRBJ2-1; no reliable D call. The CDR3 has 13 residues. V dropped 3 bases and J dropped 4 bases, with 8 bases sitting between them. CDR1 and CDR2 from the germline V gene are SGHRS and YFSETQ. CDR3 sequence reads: CASSYDGYNEQFF. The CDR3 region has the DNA TGCGCCAGCAGCTACGACGGGTACAATGAGCAGTTCTTC.

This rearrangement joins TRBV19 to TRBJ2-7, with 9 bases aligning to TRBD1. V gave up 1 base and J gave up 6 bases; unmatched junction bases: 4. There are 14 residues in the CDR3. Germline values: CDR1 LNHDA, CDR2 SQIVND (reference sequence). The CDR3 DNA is TGTGCCAGTAGTATAGGGGACAGGGTGGGCGAGCAGTACTTC. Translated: CASSIGDRVGEQYF.

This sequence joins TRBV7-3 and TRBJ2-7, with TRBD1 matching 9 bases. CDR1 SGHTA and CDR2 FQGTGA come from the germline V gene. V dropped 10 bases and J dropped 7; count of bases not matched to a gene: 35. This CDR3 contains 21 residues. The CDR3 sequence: CANSSTTGGTGRVEPPLEQYF. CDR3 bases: TGTGCCAACTCCTCCACAACGGGCGGGACAGGGCGGGTCGAACCTCCTTTAGAGCAGTACTTC.

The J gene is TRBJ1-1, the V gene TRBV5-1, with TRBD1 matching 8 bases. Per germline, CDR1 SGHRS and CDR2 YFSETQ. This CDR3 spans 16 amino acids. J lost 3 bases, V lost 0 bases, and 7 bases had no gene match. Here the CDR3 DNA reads TGCGCCAGCAGCTTGGGTGGGACAGGAGTACACACTGAAGCTTTCTTT. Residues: CASSLGGTGVHTEAFF. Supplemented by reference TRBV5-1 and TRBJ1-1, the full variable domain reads KAGVTQTPRYLIKTRGQQVTLSCSPISGHRSVSWYQQTPGQGLQFLFEYFSETQRNKGNFPGRFSGRQFSNSRSEMNVSTLELGDSALYLCASSLGGTGVHTEAFFGQGTRLTVV.

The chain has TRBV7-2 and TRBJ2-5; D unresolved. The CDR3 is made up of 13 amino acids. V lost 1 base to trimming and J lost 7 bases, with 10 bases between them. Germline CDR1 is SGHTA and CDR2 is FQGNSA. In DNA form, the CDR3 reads TGTGCCAGCAGCTTAGATCGACCCGGGACCCAGTACTTC. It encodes CASSLDRPGTQYF.

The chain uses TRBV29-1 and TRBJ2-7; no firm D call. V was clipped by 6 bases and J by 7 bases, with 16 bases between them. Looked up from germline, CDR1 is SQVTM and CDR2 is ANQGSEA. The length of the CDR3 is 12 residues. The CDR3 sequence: CSVVGSLLEQYF. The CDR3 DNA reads TGCAGCGTAGTGGGTTCCCTTTTGGAGCAGTACTTC.

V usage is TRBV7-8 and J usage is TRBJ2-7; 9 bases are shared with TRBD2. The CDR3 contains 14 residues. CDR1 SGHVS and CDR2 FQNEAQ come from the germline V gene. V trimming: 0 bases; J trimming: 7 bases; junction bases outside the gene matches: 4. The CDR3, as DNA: TGTGCCAGCAGCTTAGCGCGGGAGGGGATGGAGCAGTACTTC. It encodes CASSLAREGMEQYF.

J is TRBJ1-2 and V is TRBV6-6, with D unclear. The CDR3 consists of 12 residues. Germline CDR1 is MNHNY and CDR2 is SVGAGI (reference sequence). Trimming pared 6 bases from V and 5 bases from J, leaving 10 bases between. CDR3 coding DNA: TGTGCCAGCAGGACGGGAGGATATGGCTACACCTTC. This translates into CASRTGGYGYTF.

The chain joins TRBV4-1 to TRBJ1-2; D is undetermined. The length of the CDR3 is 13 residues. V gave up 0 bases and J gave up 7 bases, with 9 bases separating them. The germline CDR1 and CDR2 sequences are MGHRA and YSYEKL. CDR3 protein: CASSQDRALGYTF. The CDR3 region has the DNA TGCGCCAGCAGCCAAGATCGGGCGCTTGGCTACACCTTC.

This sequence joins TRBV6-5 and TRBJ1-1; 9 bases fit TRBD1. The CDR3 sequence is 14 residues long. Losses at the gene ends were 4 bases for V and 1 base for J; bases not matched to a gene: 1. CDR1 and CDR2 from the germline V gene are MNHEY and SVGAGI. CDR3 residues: CASSSTGGNTEAFF. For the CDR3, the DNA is TGTGCCAGCAGTTCGACAGGGGGGAACACTGAAGCTTTCTTT.

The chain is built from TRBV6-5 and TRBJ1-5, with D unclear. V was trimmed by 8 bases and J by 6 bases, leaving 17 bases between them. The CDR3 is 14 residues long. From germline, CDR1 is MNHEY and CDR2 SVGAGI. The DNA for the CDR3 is TGTGCCAGCGCTTTGGCGGGGTTTCGTCAGCCCCAGCATTTT. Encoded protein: CASALAGFRQPQHF.

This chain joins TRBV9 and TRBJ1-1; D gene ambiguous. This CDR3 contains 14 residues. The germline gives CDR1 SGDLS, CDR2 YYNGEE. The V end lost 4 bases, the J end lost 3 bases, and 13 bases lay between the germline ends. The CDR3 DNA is TGTGCCAGCAGCCCCACAACAAGGCACACTGAAGCTTTCTTT. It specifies CASSPTTRHTEAFF.